These T cell receptor beta chains were read from a single sample in a study of blood T cell repertoires in COVID-19. Sequencing was performed with immunoSEQ multiplex PCR; in TCRdb, only in-frame clones are kept and a portion is missing. The data contain some 120,000 clones, about 80% of them seen just once; the ten biggest clones take up more than 9%. Sequencing input: peripheral blood. The receptors here all came from an older woman with acute or convalescent COVID-19. The conserved cysteine and the conserved F or W are not part of the CDR3 here.

v_call cdr3_aa
TRBV7-2 ASSLVRAGAPGEQF
TRBV10-3 AISESGVRGYGYT
TRBV19 ASSLGRNYGYT
TRBV24-1 ATSGWGGEPTQY
TRBV25-1 ASSKGGYNEQF
TRBV19 ASRLSGTGGYGYT
TRBV6-5 ASNVNRGSNQPQH
TRBV4-1 ASSQDPGNQPQH
TRBV4-1 ASSRSGAGTGLITEAF
TRBV18 ATTGTGFEKLF